The sample holds one count of the clone carrying this TCR beta chain. The antigen is unknown. The method was immunoSEQ multiplex PCR; TCRdb's version includes in-frame clones alone and lacks a portion of them. The data show some 7,400 clones, with 85% to 90% seen just once and roughly 25% held by the top ten. The data are from a study of somatic mutations in cytotoxic T cells in rheumatoid arthritis. Study background: Blood samples of about 30 ml were drawn from patients (in EDTA) right after diagnosis and before any treatment.

Findings and caveats of the study: Age-matched healthy controls and rheumatoid arthritis patients had CD8+ T-cell clonality that did not differ significantly.

There are 12 residues in the CDR3. V was shortened by 11 bases and J by 8 bases, with 18 bases between the two germline ends. Germline-derived CDR1 and CDR2 are MNHEY and SMNVEV (reference sequence). V and J are TRBV27 and TRBJ1-2; D may be TRBD1 (5 bases). The sequencing sample was made of CD8+ T cells sorted from blood. This TCR was recovered from a woman in her sixties or seventies with rheumatoid arthritis. The CDR3 sequence is CAARDFDWGYTF. In DNA form, the CDR3 reads TGTGCCGCGCGGGACTTTGATTGGGGCTACACCTTC.